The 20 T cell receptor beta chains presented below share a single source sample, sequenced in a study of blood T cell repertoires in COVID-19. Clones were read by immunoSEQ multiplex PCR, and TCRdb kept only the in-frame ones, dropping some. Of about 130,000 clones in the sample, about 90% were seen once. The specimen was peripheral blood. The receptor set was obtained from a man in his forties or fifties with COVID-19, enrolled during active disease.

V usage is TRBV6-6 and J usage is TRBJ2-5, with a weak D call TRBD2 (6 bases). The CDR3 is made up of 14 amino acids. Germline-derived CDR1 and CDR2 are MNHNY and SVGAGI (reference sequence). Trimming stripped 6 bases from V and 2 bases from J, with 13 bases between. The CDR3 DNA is TGTGCCAGCAGCCGGAGGGCGGGACAAGAGACCCAGTACTTC. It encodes CASSRRAGQETQYF.

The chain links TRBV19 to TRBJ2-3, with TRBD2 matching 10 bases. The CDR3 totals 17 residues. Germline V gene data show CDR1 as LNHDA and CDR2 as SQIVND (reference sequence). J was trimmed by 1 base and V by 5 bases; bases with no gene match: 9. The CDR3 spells CASSSSTGLAGTDTQYF. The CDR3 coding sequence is TGTGCCAGTAGTTCCTCAACAGGACTAGCGGGCACAGATACGCAGTATTTT.

CDR3 bases: TGTGCCAGCAGTCAGCGGACAGGCCTTGCGGAAAAACTGTTTTTT. This translates into CASSQRTGLAEKLFF. The chain carries TRBV27 and TRBJ1-4, with 7 bases lining up with TRBD1. CDR3 length: 15 amino acids. Looked up from germline, CDR1 is MNHEY and CDR2 is SMNVEV (reference sequence). The V segment lost 5 bases and the J segment 8 bases; nucleotides outside the gene matches: 11.

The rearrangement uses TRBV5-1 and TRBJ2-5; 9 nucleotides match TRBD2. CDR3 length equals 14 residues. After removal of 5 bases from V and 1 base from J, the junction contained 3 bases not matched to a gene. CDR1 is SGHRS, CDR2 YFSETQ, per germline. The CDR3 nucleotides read TGCGCCAGCAGTGCTAGCGGGGCCCAAGAGACCCAGTACTTC. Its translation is CASSASGAQETQYF.

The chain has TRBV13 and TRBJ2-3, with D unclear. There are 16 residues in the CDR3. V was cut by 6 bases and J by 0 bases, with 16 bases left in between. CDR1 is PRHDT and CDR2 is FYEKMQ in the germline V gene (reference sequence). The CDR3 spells CASSHAQKSSTDTQYF. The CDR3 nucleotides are TGTGCCAGCAGTCACGCCCAGAAGTCTAGCACAGATACGCAGTATTTT.

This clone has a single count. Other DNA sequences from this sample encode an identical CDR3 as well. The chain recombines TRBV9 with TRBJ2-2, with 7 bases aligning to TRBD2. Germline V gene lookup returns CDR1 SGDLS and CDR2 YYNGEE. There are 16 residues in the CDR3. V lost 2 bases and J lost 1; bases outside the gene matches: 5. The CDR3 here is CASSVGASGNTGELFF. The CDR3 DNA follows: TGTGCCAGCAGCGTCGGGGCTAGCGGGAACACCGGGGAGCTGTTTTTT.

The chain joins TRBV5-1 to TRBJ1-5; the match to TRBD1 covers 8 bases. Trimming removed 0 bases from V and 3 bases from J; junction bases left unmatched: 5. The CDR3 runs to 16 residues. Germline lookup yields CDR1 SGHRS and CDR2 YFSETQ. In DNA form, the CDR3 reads TGCGCCAGCAGCTTGGGGGCAGGGGGCTTCAATCAGCCCCAGCATTTT. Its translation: CASSLGAGGFNQPQHF. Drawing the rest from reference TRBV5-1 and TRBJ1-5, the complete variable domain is KAGVTQTPRYLIKTRGQQVTLSCSPISGHRSVSWYQQTPGQGLQFLFEYFSETQRNKGNFPGRFSGRQFSNSRSEMNVSTLELGDSALYLCASSLGAGGFNQPQHFGDGTRLSIL.

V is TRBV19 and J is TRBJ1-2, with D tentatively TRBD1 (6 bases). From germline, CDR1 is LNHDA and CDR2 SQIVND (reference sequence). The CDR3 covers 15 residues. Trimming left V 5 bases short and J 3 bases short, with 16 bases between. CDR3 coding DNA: TGTGCCAGTAGTTTACCCACCGGGACATACTATGGCTACACCTTC. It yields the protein CASSLPTGTYYGYTF.

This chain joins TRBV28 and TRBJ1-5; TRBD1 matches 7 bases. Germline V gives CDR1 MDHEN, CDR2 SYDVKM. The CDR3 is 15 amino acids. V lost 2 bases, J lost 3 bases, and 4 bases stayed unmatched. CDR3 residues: CASSLTQGVNQPQHF. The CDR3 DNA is TGTGCCAGCAGTTTAACGCAGGGGGTCAATCAGCCCCAGCATTTT. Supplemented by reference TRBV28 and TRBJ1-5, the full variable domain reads DVKVTQSSRYLVKRTGEKVFLECVQDMDHENMFWYRQDPGLGLRLIYFSYDVKMKEKGDIPEGYSVSREKKERFSLILESASTNQTSMYLCASSLTQGVNQPQHFGDGTRLSIL.

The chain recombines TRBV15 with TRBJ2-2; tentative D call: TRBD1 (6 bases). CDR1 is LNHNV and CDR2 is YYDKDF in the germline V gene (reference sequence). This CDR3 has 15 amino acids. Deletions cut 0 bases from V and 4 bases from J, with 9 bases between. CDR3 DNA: TGTGCCACCAGCAGAGACAGGGGTGGCACCGGGGAGCTGTTTTTT. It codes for CATSRDRGGTGELFF.

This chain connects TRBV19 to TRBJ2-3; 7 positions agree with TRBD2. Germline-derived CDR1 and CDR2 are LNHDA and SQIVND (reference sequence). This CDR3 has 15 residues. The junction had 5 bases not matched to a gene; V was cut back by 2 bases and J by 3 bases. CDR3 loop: CASSIRTSGTDTQYF. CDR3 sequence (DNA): TGTGCCAGTAGTATAAGGACTAGTGGTACAGATACGCAGTATTTT.

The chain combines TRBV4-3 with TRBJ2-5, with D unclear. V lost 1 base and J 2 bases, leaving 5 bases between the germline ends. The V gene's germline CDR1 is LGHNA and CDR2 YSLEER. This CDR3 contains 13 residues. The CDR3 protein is CASSQARQETQYF. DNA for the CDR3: TGCGCCAGCAGCCAAGCCAGACAAGAGACCCAGTACTTC.

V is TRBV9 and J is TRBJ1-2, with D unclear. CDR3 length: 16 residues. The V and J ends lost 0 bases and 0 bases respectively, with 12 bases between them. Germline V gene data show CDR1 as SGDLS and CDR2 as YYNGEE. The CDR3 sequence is CASSVGAGRANYGYTF. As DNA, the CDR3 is TGTGCCAGCAGCGTAGGGGCAGGTCGAGCTAACTATGGCTACACCTTC. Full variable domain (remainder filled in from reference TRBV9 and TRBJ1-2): DSGVTQTPKHLITATGQRVTLRCSPRSGDLSVYWYQQSLDQGLQFLIQYYNGEERAKGNILERFSAQQFPDLHSELNLSSLELGDSALYFCASSVGAGRANYGYTFGSGTRLTVV.

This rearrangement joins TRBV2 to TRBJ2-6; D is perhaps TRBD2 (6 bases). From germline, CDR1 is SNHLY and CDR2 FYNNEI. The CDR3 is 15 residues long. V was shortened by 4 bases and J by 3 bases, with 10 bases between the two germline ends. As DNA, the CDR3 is TGTGCCAGCAGTGCCCGCGGGAATGGGGCCAACGTCCTGACTTTC. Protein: CASSARGNGANVLTF.

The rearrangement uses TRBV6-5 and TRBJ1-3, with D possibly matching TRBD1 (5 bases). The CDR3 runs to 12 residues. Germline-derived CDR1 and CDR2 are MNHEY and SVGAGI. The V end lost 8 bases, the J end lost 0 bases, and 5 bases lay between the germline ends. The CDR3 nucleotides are TGTGCCAGCGGACACTCTGGAAACACCATATATTTT. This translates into CASGHSGNTIYF.

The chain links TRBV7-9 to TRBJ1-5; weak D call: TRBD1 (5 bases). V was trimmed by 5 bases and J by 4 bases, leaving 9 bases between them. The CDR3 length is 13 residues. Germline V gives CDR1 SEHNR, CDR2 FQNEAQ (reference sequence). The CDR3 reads CASSQQENQPQHF. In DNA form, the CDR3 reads TGTGCCAGCAGCCAACAGGAGAATCAGCCCCAGCATTTT. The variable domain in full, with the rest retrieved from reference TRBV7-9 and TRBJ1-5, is DTGVSQNPRHKITKRGQNVTFRCDPISEHNRLYWYRQTLGQGPEFLTYFQNEAQLEKSRLLSDRFSAERPKGSFSTLEIQRTEQGDSAMYLCASSQQENQPQHFGDGTRLSIL.

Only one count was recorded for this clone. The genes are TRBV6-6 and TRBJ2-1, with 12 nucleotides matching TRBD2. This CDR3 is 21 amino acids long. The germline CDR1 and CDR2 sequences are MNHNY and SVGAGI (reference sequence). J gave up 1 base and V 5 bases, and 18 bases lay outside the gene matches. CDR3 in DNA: TGTGCCAGCAGTCGGGACAGGGGTGCTTTGACTAGCGGGAGTTCCTACAATGAGCAGTTCTTC. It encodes CASSRDRGALTSGSSYNEQFF.

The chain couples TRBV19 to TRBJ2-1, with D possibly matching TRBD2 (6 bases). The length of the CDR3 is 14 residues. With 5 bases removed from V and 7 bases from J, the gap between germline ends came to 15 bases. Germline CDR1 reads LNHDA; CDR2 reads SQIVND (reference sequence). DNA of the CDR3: TGTGCCAGTAGTCTCCGGGGCGGAGGGAATGAGCAGTTCTTC. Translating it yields CASSLRGGGNEQFF.

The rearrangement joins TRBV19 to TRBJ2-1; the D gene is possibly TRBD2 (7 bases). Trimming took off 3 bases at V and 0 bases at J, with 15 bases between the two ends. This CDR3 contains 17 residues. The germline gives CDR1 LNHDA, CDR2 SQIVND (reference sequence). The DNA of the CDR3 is TGTGCCAGTAGTATGGCAGCGGGACAATTCTCCTACAATGAGCAGTTCTTC. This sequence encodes CASSMAAGQFSYNEQFF.

The CDR3 here is CASSQEGTNYQPQHF. CDR3 DNA: TGCGCCAGCAGCCAAGAAGGGACAAACTATCAGCCCCAGCATTTT. The genes are TRBV4-1 and TRBJ1-5; D perhaps matches TRBD1 (6 bases). Trimming pared 0 bases from V and 5 bases from J, leaving 11 bases between. CDR3 length: 15 amino acids. Germline assignment: CDR1 MGHRA and CDR2 YSYEKL.